This T cell receptor (beta chain) was documented in a study of human T cells and chemical hapten exposure. CDR3 size: 13 residues. Germline trimming cut 8 bases from V and 2 bases from J; bases unmatched to any gene: 5. Germline lookup yields CDR1 MDHEN and CDR2 SYDVKM. Time point indicated: pre-sensitization, week 0. Sample treatment: therapeutic diphenylcyclopropenone sensitization with weekly scalp DPC. This clonotype was recorded a few times. TCRdb analysed the RACE reads with MiXCR anew, one entry per CDR3 protein. The sample has 200,000 to 300,000 distinct CDR3 sequences, about 8.1% seen once. The sequence was collected from a woman between 40 and 55 years old with alopecia areata. Some clones in this sample may be carry-over from other donors' samples. The chain is built from TRBV28 and TRBJ1-2; 7 positions agree with TRBD1. This specimen consisted of whole blood, obtained in connection with sensitization to the hapten diphenylcyclopropenone (DPC). This chain's CDR3 is CASGGQPNYGYTF. In nucleotides, the CDR3 is TGTGCCAGCGGGGGACAGCCGAACTATGGCTACACCTTC.